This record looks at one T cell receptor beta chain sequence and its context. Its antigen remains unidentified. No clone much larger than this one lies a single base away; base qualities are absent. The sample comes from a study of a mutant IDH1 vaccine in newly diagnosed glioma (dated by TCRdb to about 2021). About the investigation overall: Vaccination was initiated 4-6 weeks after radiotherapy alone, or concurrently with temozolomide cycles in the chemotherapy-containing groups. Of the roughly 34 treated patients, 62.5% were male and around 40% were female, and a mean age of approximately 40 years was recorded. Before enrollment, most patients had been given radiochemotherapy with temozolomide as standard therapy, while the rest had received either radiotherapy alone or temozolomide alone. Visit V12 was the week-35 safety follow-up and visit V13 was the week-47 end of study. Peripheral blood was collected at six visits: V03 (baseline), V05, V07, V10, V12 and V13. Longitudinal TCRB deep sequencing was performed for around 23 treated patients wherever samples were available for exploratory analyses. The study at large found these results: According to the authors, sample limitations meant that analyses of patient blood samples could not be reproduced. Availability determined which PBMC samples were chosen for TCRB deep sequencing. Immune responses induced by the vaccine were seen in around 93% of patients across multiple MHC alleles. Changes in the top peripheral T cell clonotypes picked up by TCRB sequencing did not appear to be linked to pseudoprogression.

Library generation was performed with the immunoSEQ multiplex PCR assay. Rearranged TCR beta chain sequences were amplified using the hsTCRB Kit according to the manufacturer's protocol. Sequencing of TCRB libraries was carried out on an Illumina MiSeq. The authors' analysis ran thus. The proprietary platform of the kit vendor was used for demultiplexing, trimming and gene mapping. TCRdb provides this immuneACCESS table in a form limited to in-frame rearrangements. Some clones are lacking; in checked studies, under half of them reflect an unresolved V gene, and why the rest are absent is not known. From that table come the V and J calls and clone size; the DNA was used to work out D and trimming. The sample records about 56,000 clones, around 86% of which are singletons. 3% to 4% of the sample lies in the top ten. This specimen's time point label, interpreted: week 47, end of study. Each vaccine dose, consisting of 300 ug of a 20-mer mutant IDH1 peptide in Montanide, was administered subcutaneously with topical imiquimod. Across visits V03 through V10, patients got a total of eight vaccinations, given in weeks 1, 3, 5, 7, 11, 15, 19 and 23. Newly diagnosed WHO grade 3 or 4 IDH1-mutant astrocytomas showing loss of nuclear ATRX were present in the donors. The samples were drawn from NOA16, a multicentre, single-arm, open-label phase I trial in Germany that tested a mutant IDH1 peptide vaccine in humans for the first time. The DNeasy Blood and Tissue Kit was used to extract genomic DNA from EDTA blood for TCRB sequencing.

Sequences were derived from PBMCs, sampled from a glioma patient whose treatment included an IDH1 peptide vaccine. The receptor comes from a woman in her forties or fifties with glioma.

CDR3 protein: CASSYRQGSQETQYF. The bases are TGTGCCAGCAGCTACCGCCAGGGGTCCCAAGAGACCCAGTACTTC. The rearranged chain carries TRBV7-9 and TRBJ2-5; a tentative D call is TRBD1 (6 bases match). The germline V gene (reference sequence) provides CDR1 SEHNR and CDR2 FQNEAQ. V lost 4 bases and J lost 1 base; the stretch between them is 13 bases long. From the cysteine up to the phenylalanine, the CDR3 has a length of 15 residues. The sequence is cut down to CDR3 DNA, 45 bases in frame from base 1.